Given below is one T cell receptor beta chain in context. Germline CDR1 and CDR2: SGDLS and YYNGEE. The CDR3 sequence is 18 residues long. V was shortened by 5 bases and J by 0 bases, with 21 bases between the two germline ends. These data come from a study of blood T cell repertoires in COVID-19. On the study more broadly: Sites in the United States, Italy and Spain provided acute and convalescent COVID-19 samples. From T cells, B-cell-depleted T cells, or PBMCs came the material, which was cDNA or gDNA.

Original data processing: Cell counts per sample came from amplifying reference gene primers. Produced via immunoSEQ multiplex PCR; TCRdb's table is partial and in-frame only. The V and J calls and clone size come from that table; D and trimming were worked out from the DNA. Among just over 150,000 clones listed, about four fifths were seen once. Sequenced input: peripheral blood. The chain uses TRBV9 and TRBJ1-5; possible D gene TRBD1, 5 bases. The receptor was isolated from a man aged 55-75 years with acute or convalescent COVID-19. The CDR3 sequence: CASRGPGGVKYSNQPQHF. The DNA for the CDR3 is TGTGCCAGCAGGGGTCCAGGAGGGGTCAAATATAGCAATCAGCCCCAGCATTTT.